This T cell receptor beta chain was sequenced for a study of blood T cell repertoires in COVID-19. The wider study: Specimens from acute and convalescent COVID-19 originated in the United States, Italy and Spain. PBMCs, B-cell-depleted T cells, or T cells were the source of the cDNA or gDNA that made up the material.

Germline CDR1 reads SGHNT; CDR2 reads YENEEA. V lost 5 bases to trimming and J lost 3 bases, with 13 bases between them. There are 14 residues in the CDR3. TCRdb's copy holds only in-frame clones and misses some; the assay was immunoSEQ multiplex PCR. This sample yields 95,000 to 150,000 clones, of which under 90% are seen a single time; about 4.5% belongs to the top ten. The origin of this receptor is a woman in her seventies with acute or convalescent COVID-19. This sequence joins TRBV11-3 and TRBJ2-5, with a tentative D call TRBD1 (7 bases). The sequenced sample was peripheral blood. The CDR3 DNA follows: TGTGCCAGCAGCCGGGGGACAGCCAAAGAGACCCAGTACTTC. Protein product: CASSRGTAKETQYF.